These 19 T cell receptor beta chains were all obtained from the same sample, sequenced in a study of cytomegalovirus exposure and HLA in healthy donors. It was with 60 Vbeta and 13 Jbeta primers that the PCR ran. Assay used: immunoSEQ multiplex PCR; TCRdb lists only in-frame clones, some missing. The table has about 210,000 clones, roughly 85% seen once. Sequenced input: PBMCs. Receptors originate from a male donor in good health and CMV-seronegative.

This chain joins TRBV27 and TRBJ2-5; a weak D match, TRBD2 (5 bases). This CDR3 has 14 amino acids. In germline, CDR1 is MNHEY, CDR2 SMNVEV (reference sequence). V lost 3 bases, J lost 2 bases, and 10 bases lay in between. The CDR3 DNA follows: TGTGCCAGCAGTTTGGTACGGGGACAAGAGACCCAGTACTTC. Its protein product is CASSLVRGQETQYF.

This clone came up a few times. For the CDR3, the DNA is TGTGCCAGCAGTTACTCGGACGTGGGGGGGATATATGGCTACACCTTC. Protein: CASSYSDVGGIYGYTF. V and J are TRBV6-5 and TRBJ1-2; maybe TRBD1 (5 bases). Trimming removed 0 bases at V and 5 bases at J, with 16 bases between. CDR1 is MNHEY and CDR2 is SVGAGI in the germline V gene. This CDR3 has 16 amino acids.

This chain links TRBV2 with TRBJ1-1, with 7 bases that match TRBD1. Germline V gene data show CDR1 as SNHLY and CDR2 as FYNNEI. V gave up 3 bases and J gave up 1 base; unmatched junction bases: 11. The CDR3 spans 17 residues. CDR3 loop: CASSDVGGEGPNTEAFF. The DNA of the CDR3 is TGTGCCAGCAGTGACGTAGGGGGCGAAGGGCCGAACACTGAAGCTTTCTTT.

This clone came up once. The chain carries TRBV28 and TRBJ2-1; D possibly corresponds to TRBD1 (6 bases). Germline loops: CDR1 MDHEN, CDR2 SYDVKM. This CDR3 has 16 amino acids. V lost 1 base, J lost 2 bases, and 12 bases lay in between. The CDR3 region is CASSLSGEGPYNEQFF. CDR3 nucleotides: TGTGCCAGCAGTTTATCAGGGGAAGGCCCCTACAATGAGCAGTTCTTC.

J is TRBJ2-1 and V is TRBV27; 16 nucleotides align to TRBD2. V was pared by 2 bases and J by 3 bases, with 10 bases of the junction left unmatched. This CDR3 comprises 20 residues. Looked up from germline, CDR1 is MNHEY and CDR2 is SMNVEV (reference sequence). CDR3 in DNA: TGTGCCAGCAGTTTACCCCCGGGAGGGACTAGCGGGAGGGTCTACAATGAGCAGTTCTTC. It codes for CASSLPPGGTSGRVYNEQFF.

The chain uses TRBV30 and TRBJ2-6; D may be TRBD2 (5 bases). This CDR3 has 14 amino acids. Germline CDR1 reads GTSNPN; CDR2 reads SVGIG (reference sequence). The germline V and J ends were trimmed by 4 bases and 1 base, with 8 bases remaining between them. CDR3 sequence reads: CAWTRESGANVLTF. The CDR3 DNA reads TGTGCCTGGACTCGGGAATCTGGGGCCAACGTCCTGACTTTC.

The chain couples TRBV19 to TRBJ2-1; D might be TRBD2 (5 bases). Germline V gene sequence: CDR1 LNHDA, CDR2 SQIVND (reference sequence). Trimming left V 4 bases short and J 0 bases short, with 16 bases between. The CDR3 has 17 amino acids. This CDR3 is CASSTRLAHLSYNEQFF. The CDR3 DNA sequence: TGTGCCAGTAGTACCCGGCTAGCTCACCTCTCCTACAATGAGCAGTTCTTC.

This clone was counted a few times. The rearrangement joins TRBV28 to TRBJ2-7; D may be TRBD2 (6 bases). V was shortened by 7 bases and J by 2 bases, with 15 bases between the two germline ends. Germline lookup yields CDR1 MDHEN and CDR2 SYDVKM. The CDR3 is 14 residues long. The CDR3 nucleotides read TGTGCCAGCACCCCTCAGGGAGGCCCCTACGAGCAGTACTTC. It specifies CASTPQGGPYEQYF.

This chain joins TRBV7-7 and TRBJ2-3; 12 bases agree with TRBD2. Germline V lookup: CDR1 SSHAT, CDR2 FNYEAQ (reference sequence). This CDR3 is built from 15 residues. V shed 5 bases and J 7 bases; nucleotides not matched to a gene: 7. DNA of the CDR3: TGTGCCAGCAGCCCCCGACTAGCGGGGGCAAATACGCAGTATTTT. The encoded protein is CASSPRLAGANTQYF. The full variable domain, with the rest looked up from reference TRBV7-7 and TRBJ2-3, is GAGVSQSPRYKVTKRGQDVTLRCDPISSHATLYWYQQALGQGPEFLTYFNYEAQPDKSGLPSDRFSAERPEGSISTLTIQRTEQRDSAMYRCASSPRLAGANTQYFGPGTRLTVL.

J is TRBJ2-7 and V is TRBV9; maybe TRBD2 (6 bases). Trimming left V 5 bases short and J 6 bases short, with 27 bases between. There are 17 residues in the CDR3. The germline gives CDR1 SGDLS, CDR2 YYNGEE. The DNA of the CDR3 is TGTGCCAGCAGTCTCACCCCATCGACTAGGTTAGTTGGCGAGCAGTACTTC. This codes for CASSLTPSTRLVGEQYF.

This rearrangement joins TRBV29-1 to TRBJ2-1; D perhaps matches TRBD1 (7 bases). The CDR3 runs to 15 residues. Germline V lookup: CDR1 SQVTM, CDR2 ANQGSEA. V was shortened by 2 bases and J by 3 bases, with 14 bases between the two germline ends. The CDR3 loop reads CSVERRGDSYNEQFF. The CDR3 nucleotides are TGCAGCGTTGAAAGAAGGGGGGACAGCTACAATGAGCAGTTCTTC.

The V call is TRBV7-8, the J call TRBJ1-1; 7 bases line up with TRBD1. V shed 3 bases and J 0 bases; nucleotides not matched to a gene: 4. The CDR3 contains 15 residues. In germline, CDR1 is SGHVS, CDR2 FQNEAQ. CDR3 sequence reads: CASSFRTGVNTEAFF. The CDR3 DNA follows: TGTGCCAGCAGCTTCCGGACAGGCGTGAACACTGAAGCTTTCTTT.

The table lists this clone with a few counts. The gene calls are TRBV11-2 and TRBJ2-5, with a possible D match to TRBD1 (6 bases). Deletions cut 0 bases from V and 4 bases from J, with 6 bases between. Germline CDR1 SGHAT, CDR2 FQNNGV. This CDR3 contains 13 residues. CDR3 residues: CASSLEQGETQYF. CDR3 nucleotides: TGTGCCAGCAGCTTAGAACAGGGAGAGACCCAGTACTTC.

This clone was seen once. The chain couples TRBV4-2 to TRBJ2-7; 8 positions agree with TRBD2. Germline V gene sequence: CDR1 LGHNA, CDR2 YNFKEQ. Trimming cost V 2 bases and J 0 bases; bases outside gene matches: 21. The CDR3 extends over 21 amino acids. CDR3 sequence: CASSQSRQSGRGPGSSYEQYF. CDR3 coding DNA: TGTGCCAGCAGCCAAAGTCGGCAAAGCGGGAGAGGACCCGGGAGCTCCTACGAGCAGTACTTC.

The chain couples TRBV5-4 to TRBJ1-1; D remains unclear. The ends were cut back, 2 bases at V and 3 bases at J, with 11 bases in the middle. Germline-derived CDR1 and CDR2 are SGHNT and YYREEE (reference sequence). The CDR3 has 14 residues. The CDR3 spells CASSLISVDTEAFF. CDR3 DNA: TGTGCCAGCAGCTTAATTTCAGTCGACACTGAAGCTTTCTTT.

This rearrangement joins TRBV5-6 to TRBJ1-3, with D possibly TRBD1 on 5 matching bases. Trimming stripped 2 bases from V and 6 bases from J, with 15 bases between. This CDR3 is built from 15 residues. CDR1 SGHDT and CDR2 YYEEEE come from the germline V gene. CDR3 in DNA: TGTGCCAGCAGCTTCAACGTAGGACAAGCAAACACCATATATTTT. This translates into CASSFNVGQANTIYF.

This clone was seen a handful of times. V and J are TRBV29-1 and TRBJ2-7; D remains ambiguous. V lost 3 bases and J lost 1, with 10 bases in between. CDR1 and CDR2 (germline): SQVTM, ANQGSEA. The CDR3 sequence is 13 residues long. DNA for the CDR3: TGCAGCGTTGAGGTACAGCAATCCTACGAGCAGTACTTC. It codes for CSVEVQQSYEQYF.

CDR3 in DNA: TGTGCCAGCAGCGCAGCGCCTGGGACAGGGTATAACTATGGCTACACCTTC. Encoded protein: CASSAAPGTGYNYGYTF. The J gene is TRBJ1-2, the V gene TRBV7-6, with 9 bases matching TRBD1. Germline trimming cut 5 bases from V and 1 base from J; bases unmatched to any gene: 11. Germline CDR1 reads SGHVS; CDR2 reads FNYEAQ. The CDR3 spans 17 residues.

This clone was counted a few times. The genes are TRBV11-2 and TRBJ2-5, with 9 bases matching TRBD1. Looked up from germline, CDR1 is SGHAT and CDR2 is FQNNGV. After removal of 1 base from V and 5 bases from J, the junction contained 8 bases not matched to a gene. The CDR3 length is 16 residues. CDR3 in amino acids: CASSLGLTGGLETQYF. For the CDR3, the DNA is TGTGCCAGCAGCTTAGGCCTCACAGGGGGCCTCGAGACCCAGTACTTC.